This record covers a single TCR beta chain. The antigen is not known. The data belong to a study of identical twins. Study-level results: A lower insertion count was a feature of abundant cord blood beta clonotypes, with no such feature in memory repertoires.

The authors used template switching to add a universal primer site and gave cDNA unique molecular identifiers. TCRdb analysed the 5' RACE reads with MiXCR anew, one entry per CDR3 protein. This repertoire shows 250,000 or so distinct CDR3 sequences, 6% to 8.5% found once; its top ten account for over 5%. This sample was also put to use in a study of yellow fever vaccine responses in identical twins.

The receptor was derived from a woman aged 18-35 years in good health. Sequenced input: CD8+ T cells sorted from blood.

CDR3 protein: CASSESKTSDEQFF. CDR3 in DNA: TGCGCCAGCAGTGAGTCGAAAACTAGCGATGAGCAGTTCTTC. The chain links TRBV10-2 to TRBJ2-1; 7 positions match TRBD2. This CDR3 spans 14 amino acids. The ends lost 0 bases at V and 8 bases at J; junction bases unmatched: 4. Germline V gives CDR1 WSHSY, CDR2 SAAADI.